This TCR beta chain was profiled in a study of radiotherapy plus CTLA-4 blockade in lung cancer. Findings of the study overall: Clones derived from tumor TCRs expanded in blood after radiotherapy plus ipilimumab.

Concerning this clone itself: As yet, its antigen is unknown.

Clones were sequenced by immunoSEQ multiplex PCR, and TCRdb holds only the in-frame ones, with some missing. Seen here are around 44,000 clones, approximately 80% observed once, and the top ten hold approximately 2.5%. Trimming removed 3 bases from V and 1 base from J, with 16 bases in between. The V gene's germline CDR1 is SGHDT and CDR2 YYEEEE. This CDR3 spans 16 amino acids. V usage is TRBV5-6 and J usage is TRBJ1-1; D is ambiguous. The source of this sequence is a human donor with non-small cell lung cancer whose response to radiotherapy plus ipilimumab could not be evaluated. Sequenced here: peripheral blood, sampled from a patient treated with radiotherapy plus ipilimumab. CDR3 coding DNA: TGTGCCAGCAGCTCGGATGGCAGGTTTTCGAACACTGAAGCTTTCTTT. Translated: CASSSDGRFSNTEAFF.